One and the same sample provided the 11 T cell receptor beta chains below, sequenced in a study of cytomegalovirus exposure and HLA in healthy donors. Amplification used 60 Vbeta primers and 13 Jbeta primers. Data came from immunoSEQ multiplex PCR; TCRdb stores just in-frame clones and leaves some out. The sample includes some 160,000 clones, 80% to 90% of them seen just once. The specimen sequenced was PBMCs. Receptors originate from a middle-aged woman in good health and CMV-seropositive.

The J gene is TRBJ2-2, the V gene TRBV6-5, with D perhaps matching TRBD2 (6 bases). Trimming took 4 bases from V and 5 from J, leaving 17 bases between them. Germline V lookup: CDR1 MNHEY, CDR2 SVGAGI. The CDR3 is 16 residues long. The CDR3 nucleotides are TGTGCCAGCAGTTTCGCCGTCACGGCGGGGACCGGGGAGCTGTTTTTT. Translation gives CASSFAVTAGTGELFF.

CDR3 region: CASSASEQGPTDTQYF. The CDR3 coding sequence is TGTGCCAGCAGTGCCTCGGAACAGGGGCCGACAGATACGCAGTATTTT. The chain combines TRBV9 with TRBJ2-3; 7 bases line up with TRBD1. The germline V gene encodes CDR1 SGDLS and CDR2 YYNGEE. The CDR3 extends over 16 amino acids. Trimming removed 5 bases from V and 3 bases from J; junction bases left unmatched: 12. Full variable domain (remainder filled in from reference TRBV9 and TRBJ2-3): DSGVTQTPKHLITATGQRVTLRCSPRSGDLSVYWYQQSLDQGLQFLIQYYNGEERAKGNILERFSAQQFPDLHSELNLSSLELGDSALYFCASSASEQGPTDTQYFGPGTRLTVL.

This clone is a singleton in its sample. The chain links TRBV28 to TRBJ2-7; 13 bases agree with TRBD2. CDR3 length: 15 residues. Germline loops: CDR1 MDHEN, CDR2 SYDVKM. V dropped 6 bases and J dropped 3; count of bases not matched to a gene: 5. CDR3 loop: CASSGTSGKIYEQYF. The CDR3 nucleotides are TGTGCCAGCAGCGGGACTAGCGGGAAAATCTACGAGCAGTACTTC.

The rearrangement joins TRBV28 to TRBJ1-4; 10 positions agree with TRBD1. The CDR3 totals 21 residues. J gave up 0 bases and V 5 bases, and 18 bases lay outside the gene matches. The germline V gene has CDR1 MDHEN and CDR2 SYDVKM. CDR3 nucleotides: TGTGCCAGCAGTCCATTGACCCTGCGGGAGGACAGGGGGACAACTAATGAAAAACTGTTTTTT. It translates to CASSPLTLREDRGTTNEKLFF.

This clone has more than one count but fewer than ten. This CDR3 is CAWNGGNQETQYF. CDR3 in DNA: TGTGCCTGGAATGGCGGGAACCAAGAGACCCAGTACTTC. The gene calls are TRBV30 and TRBJ2-5; D might be TRBD2 (6 bases). Trimming took off 4 bases at V and 0 bases at J, with 9 bases between the two ends. Germline lookup yields CDR1 GTSNPN and CDR2 SVGIG (reference sequence). The CDR3 is 13 amino acids.

The sample holds one count of this clone. This sequence joins TRBV5-4 and TRBJ1-2, with 9 bases that match TRBD1. The CDR3 runs to 16 residues. Trimming at V came to 2 bases and at J to 4 bases, leaving 9 bases not matched to a gene. Germline V gene lookup returns CDR1 SGHNT and CDR2 YYREEE (reference sequence). For the CDR3, the DNA is TGTGCCAGCAGCTTCAAACTTGGACAGGGGACCTATGGCTACACCTTC. Translated, it gives CASSFKLGQGTYGYTF.

The rearrangement links TRBV10-3 to TRBJ2-2, with a tentative D call TRBD2 (8 bases). Deletions cut 2 bases from V and 1 base from J, with 14 bases between. Germline V gene sequence: CDR1 ENHRY, CDR2 SYGVKD. The CDR3 has 17 amino acids. CDR3 in DNA: TGTGCCATCAGTGAGCCGGGGGGGACAGAGAACACCGGGGAGCTGTTTTTT. The encoded protein is CAISEPGGTENTGELFF.

The chain employs TRBV5-1 and TRBJ2-7; 7 bases line up with TRBD1. This CDR3 region has 14 residues. V gave up 4 bases and J gave up 1 base; unmatched junction bases: 5. Germline lookup yields CDR1 SGHRS and CDR2 YFSETQ. CDR3: CASSRDSGSYEQYF. DNA of the CDR3: TGCGCCAGCAGCCGGGACAGCGGATCCTACGAGCAGTACTTC.

J is TRBJ2-7 and V is TRBV30; 9 nucleotides match TRBD1. This CDR3 is built from 15 residues. The V gene end was trimmed by 3 bases and the J gene end by 5 bases; junction bases not matched to a gene: 11. Germline CDR1 reads GTSNPN; CDR2 reads SVGIG (reference sequence). This CDR3 is CAWSLSGTGTHEQYF. CDR3 nucleotide sequence: TGTGCCTGGAGCCTCTCCGGGACAGGGACCCACGAGCAGTACTTC.

The chain links TRBV5-4 to TRBJ2-4; possible D gene TRBD2, 6 bases. Deletions cut 4 bases from V and 11 bases from J, with 25 bases between. The length of the CDR3 is 16 residues. The V gene's germline CDR1 is SGHNT and CDR2 YYREEE (reference sequence). DNA for the CDR3: TGTGCCAGCAGCCCGTCCGCAGGCGGGGCGCCTAGGCTTCAGTACTTC. Residues: CASSPSAGGAPRLQYF. The entire variable domain, with the rest obtained from reference TRBV5-4 and TRBJ2-4, is as follows: ETGVTQSPTHLIKTRGQQVTLRCSSQSGHNTVSWYQQALGQGPQFIFQYYREEENGRGNFPPRFSGLQFPNYSSELNVNALELDDSALYLCASSPSAGGAPRLQYFGAGTRLSVL.

The gene calls are TRBV5-1 and TRBJ2-7, with D perhaps matching TRBD2 (5 bases). Germline lookup yields CDR1 SGHRS and CDR2 YFSETQ. The V and J ends lost 2 bases and 2 bases respectively, with 11 bases between them. This CDR3 is built from 14 residues. Written as DNA, the CDR3 is TGCGCCAGCAGCTTCACGGGGTTCACCTACGAGCAGTACTTC. It yields the protein CASSFTGFTYEQYF.